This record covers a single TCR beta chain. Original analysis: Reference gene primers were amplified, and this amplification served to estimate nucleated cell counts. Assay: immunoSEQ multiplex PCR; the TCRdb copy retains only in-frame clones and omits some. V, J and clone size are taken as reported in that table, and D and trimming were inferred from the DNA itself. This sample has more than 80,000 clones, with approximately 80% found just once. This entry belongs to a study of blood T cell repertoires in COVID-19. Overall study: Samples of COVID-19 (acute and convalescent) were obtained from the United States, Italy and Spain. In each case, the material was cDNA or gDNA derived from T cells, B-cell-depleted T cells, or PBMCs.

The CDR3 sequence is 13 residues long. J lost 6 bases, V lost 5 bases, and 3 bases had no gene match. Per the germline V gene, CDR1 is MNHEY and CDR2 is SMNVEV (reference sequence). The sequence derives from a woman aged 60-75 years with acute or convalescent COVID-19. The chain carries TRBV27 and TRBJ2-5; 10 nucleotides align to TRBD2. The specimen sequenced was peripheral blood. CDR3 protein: CASSRSGRKTQYF. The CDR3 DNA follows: TGTGCCAGCAGTCGTAGCGGGAGGAAGACCCAGTACTTC.